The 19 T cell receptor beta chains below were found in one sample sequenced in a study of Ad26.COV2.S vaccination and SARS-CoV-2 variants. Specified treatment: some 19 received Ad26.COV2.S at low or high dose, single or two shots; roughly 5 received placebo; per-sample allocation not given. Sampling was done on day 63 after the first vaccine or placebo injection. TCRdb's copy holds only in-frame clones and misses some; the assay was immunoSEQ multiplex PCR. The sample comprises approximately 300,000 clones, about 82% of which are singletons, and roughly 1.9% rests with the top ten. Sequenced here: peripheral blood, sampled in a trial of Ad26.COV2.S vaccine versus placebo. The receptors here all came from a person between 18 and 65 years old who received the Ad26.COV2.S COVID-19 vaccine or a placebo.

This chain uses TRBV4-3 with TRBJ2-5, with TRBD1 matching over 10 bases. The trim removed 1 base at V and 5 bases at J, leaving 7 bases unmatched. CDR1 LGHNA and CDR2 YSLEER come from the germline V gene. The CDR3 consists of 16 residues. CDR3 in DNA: TGCGCCAGCAGCCAAGGGGACAGGGGAATTGTGGAGACCCAGTACTTC. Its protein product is CASSQGDRGIVETQYF.

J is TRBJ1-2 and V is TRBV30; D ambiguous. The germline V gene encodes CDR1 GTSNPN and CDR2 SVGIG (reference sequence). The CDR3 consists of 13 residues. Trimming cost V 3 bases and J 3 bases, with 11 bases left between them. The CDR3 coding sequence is TGTGCCTGGAGCTACAGCCAATACTATGGCTACACCTTC. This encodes CAWSYSQYYGYTF.

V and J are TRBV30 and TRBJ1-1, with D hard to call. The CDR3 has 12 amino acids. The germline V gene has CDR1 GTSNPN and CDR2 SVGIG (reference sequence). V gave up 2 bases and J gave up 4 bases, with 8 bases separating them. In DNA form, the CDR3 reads TGTGCCTGGAGTCGATTGGTCACTGAAGCTTTCTTT. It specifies CAWSRLVTEAFF.

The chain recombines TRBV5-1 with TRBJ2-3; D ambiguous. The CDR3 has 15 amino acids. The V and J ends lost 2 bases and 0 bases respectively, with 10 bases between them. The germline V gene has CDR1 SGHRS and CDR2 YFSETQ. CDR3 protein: CASSLLASSTDTQYF. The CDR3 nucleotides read TGCGCCAGCAGCTTATTAGCTAGTAGCACAGATACGCAGTATTTT.

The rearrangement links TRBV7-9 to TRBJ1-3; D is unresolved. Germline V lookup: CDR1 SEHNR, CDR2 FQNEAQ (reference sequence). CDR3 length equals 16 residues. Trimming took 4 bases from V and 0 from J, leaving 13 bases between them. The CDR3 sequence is CASSSGRGSSGNTIYF. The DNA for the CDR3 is TGTGCCAGCAGCTCGGGGAGAGGGAGCTCTGGAAACACCATATATTTT.

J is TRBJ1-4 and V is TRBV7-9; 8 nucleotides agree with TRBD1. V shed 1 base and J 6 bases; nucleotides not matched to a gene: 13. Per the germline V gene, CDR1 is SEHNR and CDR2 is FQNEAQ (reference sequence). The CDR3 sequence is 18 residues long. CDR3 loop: CASSLDRRAGGIDEKLFF. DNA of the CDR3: TGTGCCAGCAGCTTAGACCGACGTGCAGGGGGCATAGATGAAAAACTGTTTTTT.

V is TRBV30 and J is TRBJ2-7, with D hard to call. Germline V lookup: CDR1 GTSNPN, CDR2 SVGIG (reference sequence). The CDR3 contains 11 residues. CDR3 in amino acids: CAAANPYEQYF. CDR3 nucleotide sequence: TGTGCGGCAGCGAACCCCTACGAGCAGTACTTC.

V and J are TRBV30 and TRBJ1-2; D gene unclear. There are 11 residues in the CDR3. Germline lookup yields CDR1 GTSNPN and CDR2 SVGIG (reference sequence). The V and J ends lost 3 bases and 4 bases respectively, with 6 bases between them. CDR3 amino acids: CAWSDTYGYTF. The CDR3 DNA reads TGTGCCTGGAGCGACACCTATGGCTACACCTTC.

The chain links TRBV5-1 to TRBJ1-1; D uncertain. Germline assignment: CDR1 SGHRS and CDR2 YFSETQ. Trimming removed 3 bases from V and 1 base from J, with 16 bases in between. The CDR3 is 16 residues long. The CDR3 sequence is CASSSSEFPENTEAFF. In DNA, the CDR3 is TGCGCCAGCAGCTCCTCAGAGTTTCCAGAGAACACTGAAGCTTTCTTT.

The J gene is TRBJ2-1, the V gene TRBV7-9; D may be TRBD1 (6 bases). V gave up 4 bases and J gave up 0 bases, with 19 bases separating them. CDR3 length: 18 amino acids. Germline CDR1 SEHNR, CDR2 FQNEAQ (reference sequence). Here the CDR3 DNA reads TGTGCCAGCAGCTCTACCAGGACAGCGACGAGCTCCTACAATGAGCAGTTCTTC. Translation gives CASSSTRTATSSYNEQFF.

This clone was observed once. CDR3 loop: CASTPGTGKSSGANVLTF. As DNA, the CDR3 is TGTGCCAGCACCCCCGGGACAGGGAAAAGCTCTGGGGCCAACGTCCTGACTTTC. The rearrangement links TRBV9 to TRBJ2-6; TRBD1 matches at 9 bases. Trimming at V came to 6 bases and at J to 0 bases, leaving 10 bases not matched to a gene. CDR1 SGDLS and CDR2 YYNGEE come from the germline V gene. This CDR3 is built from 18 residues.

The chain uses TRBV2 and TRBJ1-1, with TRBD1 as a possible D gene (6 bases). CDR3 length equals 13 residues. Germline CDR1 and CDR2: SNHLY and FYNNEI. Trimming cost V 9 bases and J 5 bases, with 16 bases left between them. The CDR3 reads CASHREIETEAFF. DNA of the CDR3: TGTGCCAGTCACAGGGAAATAGAGACTGAAGCTTTCTTT.

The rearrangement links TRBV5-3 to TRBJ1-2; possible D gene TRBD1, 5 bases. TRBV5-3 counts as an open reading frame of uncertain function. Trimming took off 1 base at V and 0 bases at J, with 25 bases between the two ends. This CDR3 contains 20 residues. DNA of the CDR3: TGTGCCAGAAGCTTGCCTGCGGGACTTCACCTAATGCGGGCTAACTATGGCTACACCTTC. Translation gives CARSLPAGLHLMRANYGYTF.

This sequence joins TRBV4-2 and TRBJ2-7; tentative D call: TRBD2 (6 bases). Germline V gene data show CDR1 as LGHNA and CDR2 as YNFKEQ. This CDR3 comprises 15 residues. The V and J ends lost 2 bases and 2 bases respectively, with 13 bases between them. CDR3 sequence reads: CASSQPSEPPYEQYF. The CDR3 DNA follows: TGTGCCAGCAGCCAACCTAGCGAGCCACCCTACGAGCAGTACTTC.

In DNA form, the CDR3 reads TGTGCCAGCAGCTTAATGGCAGCCACAGATACGCAGTATTTT. This gives the protein CASSLMAATDTQYF. V is TRBV11-2 and J is TRBJ2-3, with D unresolved. The CDR3 is 14 amino acids. CDR1 is SGHAT, CDR2 FQNNGV, per germline. Trimming removed 2 bases at V and 2 bases at J, with 8 bases between.

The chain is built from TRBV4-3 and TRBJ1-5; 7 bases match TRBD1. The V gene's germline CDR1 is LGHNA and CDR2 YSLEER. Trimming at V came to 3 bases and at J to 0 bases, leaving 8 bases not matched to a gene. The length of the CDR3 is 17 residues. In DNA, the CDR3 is TGCGCCAGCAGCCAGAACAGGGGCCCTTATAGCAATCAGCCCCAGCATTTT. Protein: CASSQNRGPYSNQPQHF.

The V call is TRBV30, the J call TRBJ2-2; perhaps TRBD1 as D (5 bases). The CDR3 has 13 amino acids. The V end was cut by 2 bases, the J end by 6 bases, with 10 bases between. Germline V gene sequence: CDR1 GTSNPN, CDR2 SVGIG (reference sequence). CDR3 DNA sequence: TGTGCCTGGAGTCTAGGGGTCCCCGGGGAGCTGTTTTTT. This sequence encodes CAWSLGVPGELFF.

The CDR3 DNA is TGTGCCAGCAGCCAATTGATGGTGTCTGGAAACACCATATATTTT. Protein: CASSQLMVSGNTIYF. The genes are TRBV3-1 (or the pseudogene TRBV3-2) and TRBJ1-3, with D hard to call. The germline V gene encodes CDR1 LGHDT and CDR2 YNNKEL (reference sequence). CDR3 length: 15 amino acids. V was shortened by 2 bases and J by 1 base, with 9 bases between the two germline ends.

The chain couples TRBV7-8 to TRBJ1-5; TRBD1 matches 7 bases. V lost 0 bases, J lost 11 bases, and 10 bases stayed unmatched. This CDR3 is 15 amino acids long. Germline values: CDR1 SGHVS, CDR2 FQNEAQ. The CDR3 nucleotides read TGTGCCAGCAGCTTAGCGGTGACAGGGTCAGGGGCCCAGCATTTT. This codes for CASSLAVTGSGAQHF.